These 25 T cell receptor beta chains originate from one sample sequenced in a study of regulatory T cells in long-lasting Graves disease. Assembly of TCR beta libraries relied on iRepertoire HTBI primers together with Arm-PCR of CDR3 regions. TCRdb re-analysed the multiplex PCR reads in MiXCR, keeping a single row per CDR3 protein. Altogether approximately 230,000 distinct CDR3 sequences are present, 15% to 20% being singletons, with the ten largest covering around 20%. As for time point: newly diagnosed GD, antithyroid drugs for less than 3 months. The authors made the TCR library using RNA they extracted from PBMCs. The sample in question was peripheral blood mononuclear cells (PBMCs), obtained at new diagnosis, from a patient treated with antithyroid drugs. These receptor sequences come from a female donor with Graves disease.

The J gene is TRBJ1-2, the V gene TRBV3-2. TRBV3-2 is a recognized pseudogene. The CDR3 length is 13 residues. CDR3 in DNA: TGTGCCAGCAGCCATGGACTTCCCTATGGCTACACCTTC. Amino acid sequence: CASSHGLPYGYTF.

At least ten counts were recorded for this clonotype. V and J are TRBV20-1 and TRBJ2-3; D might be TRBD1 or TRBD2, each matching 5 bases. CDR3 size: 15 residues. With 3 bases removed from V and 6 bases from J, the gap between germline ends came to 19 bases. Germline lookup yields CDR1 DFQATT and CDR2 SNEGSKA (reference sequence). The CDR3 spells CSARGDGEQFDTQYF. For the CDR3, the DNA is TGCAGTGCTAGGGGGGACGGAGAACAATTCGATACGCAGTATTTT.

This clonotype was seen repeatedly, ten times or more. The chain recombines TRBV2 with TRBJ2-3; D gene uncertain. Germline lookup yields CDR1 SNHLY and CDR2 FYNNEI. V was shortened by 0 bases and J by 5 bases, with 6 bases between the two germline ends. The CDR3 totals 13 residues. Here the CDR3 reads CASSEATGDTQYF. Here the CDR3 DNA reads TGTGCCAGCAGTGAAGCGACCGGAGATACGCAGTATTTT.

The chain is built from TRBV27 and TRBJ2-3; D remains unclear. This CDR3 has 14 amino acids. CDR1 and CDR2 from the germline V gene are MNHEY and SMNVEV (reference sequence). The germline V and J ends were trimmed by 6 bases and 4 bases, with 14 bases remaining between them. CDR3 sequence reads: CASSPSGWADTQYF. Here the CDR3 DNA reads TGTGCCAGCAGCCCAAGTGGTTGGGCAGATACGCAGTATTTT.

This clonotype has at least ten counts. The rearrangement links TRBV19 to TRBJ1-2; D is unresolved. Germline V CDR1 and CDR2: LNHDA, SQIVND (reference sequence). V was trimmed by 6 bases and J by 0 bases, leaving 8 bases between them. The CDR3 spans 13 residues. In DNA, the CDR3 is TGTGCCAGTAGATATTCGCCTAACTATGGCTACACCTTC. Its translation is CASRYSPNYGYTF.

The chain recombines TRBV12-3 or TRBV12-4 with TRBJ1-3; D may be TRBD1 (5 bases). The ends were cut back, 3 bases at V and 0 bases at J, with 15 bases in the middle. CDR3 length: 17 residues. The CDR3 loop is CASSFGGSRLSGNTIYF. The CDR3 DNA is TGTGCCAGCAGTTTCGGGGGGAGCCGGCTCTCTGGAAACACCATATATTTT.

A word on this clonotype: A clone one base away is much larger, so this may be a read error. J is TRBJ2-3 and V is TRBV7-9, with D tentatively TRBD2 (5 bases). Germline CDR1 and CDR2: SEHNR and FQNEAQ (reference sequence). The CDR3 is made up of 15 amino acids. V lost 1 base and J 1 base, leaving 9 bases between the germline ends. The CDR3 here is CASSLGGPGTDTQYF. The CDR3 nucleotides read TGTGCCAGCAGCTTAGGAGGGCCGGGCACAGATACGCAGTATTTT.

Ten or more counts support this clonotype. This sequence joins TRBV6-5 and TRBJ1-6; maybe TRBD1 (6 bases). From germline, CDR1 is MNHEY and CDR2 SVGAGI. V was pared by 2 bases and J by 11 bases, with 13 bases between. The length of the CDR3 is 14 residues. The CDR3 is CASSYRTVETPLHF. The CDR3 DNA reads as TGTGCCAGCAGTTACCGGACAGTAGAAACACCCCTCCACTTT.

This clonotype has a count of ten or more. The gene calls are TRBV12-3 or TRBV12-4 and TRBJ2-1; 8 bases fit TRBD2. The junction had 5 bases not matched to a gene; V was cut back by 7 bases and J by 0 bases. This CDR3 has 15 amino acids. The CDR3 region has the DNA TGTGCCAGCATAATAAGCGGGAGCTCCTACAATGAGCAGTTCTTC. Translating gives CASIISGSSYNEQFF.

The sample holds many counts of this clonotype. The genes are TRBV19 and TRBJ1-5; D uncertain. Germline values: CDR1 LNHDA, CDR2 SQIVND (reference sequence). The CDR3 covers 16 residues. V dropped 1 base and J dropped 0 bases, with 10 bases sitting between them. The CDR3 DNA is TGTGCCAGTAGTATAGTTACGCCTGATAGCAATCAGCCCCAGCATTTT. Amino acid sequence: CASSIVTPDSNQPQHF.

This clonotype was picked up many times. The V and J genes are TRBV27 and TRBJ2-7, with 9 bases fitting TRBD1. The germline V gene encodes CDR1 MNHEY and CDR2 SMNVEV (reference sequence). CDR3 length: 15 residues. Trimming took 3 bases from V and 2 from J; bases not matched to a gene: 5. CDR3 protein: CASSFQTGGPYEQYF. CDR3 nucleotides: TGTGCCAGCAGTTTTCAGACAGGGGGTCCCTACGAGCAGTACTTC.

The table lists this clonotype with a few counts. The chain carries TRBV20-1 and TRBJ2-7; TRBD2 aligns across 7 bases. CDR1 and CDR2 from the germline V gene are DFQATT and SNEGSKA (reference sequence). Trimming at V came to 6 bases and at J to 4 bases, leaving 6 bases not matched to a gene. CDR3 length: 12 amino acids. The DNA for the CDR3 is TGCAGTGCAGGGCGGGAGACTTACGAGCAGTACTTC. It specifies CSAGRETYEQYF.

Many counts were recorded for this clonotype. The CDR3 DNA reads as TGTGCCAGCAGCTTAGGGACAGGGGCGGGCACAGATACGCAGTATTTT. Translation: CASSLGTGAGTDTQYF. The chain employs TRBV7-2 and TRBJ2-3; the match to TRBD1 covers 9 bases. V dropped 1 base and J dropped 1; count of bases not matched to a gene: 3. CDR3 length equals 16 residues. Germline assignment: CDR1 SGHTA and CDR2 FQGNSA. The complete variable domain, with remaining parts taken from reference TRBV7-2 and TRBJ2-3, reads GAGVSQSPSNKVTEKGKDVELRCDPISGHTALYWYRQSLGQGLEFLIYFQGNSAPDKSGLPSDRFSAERTGGSVSTLTIQRTQQEDSAVYLCASSLGTGAGTDTQYFGPGTRLTVL.

This clonotype rates as medium-sized (0.01 to 0.1%). The rearrangement uses TRBV2 and TRBJ1-4; D unclear. The germline CDR1 and CDR2 sequences are SNHLY and FYNNEI. The CDR3 consists of 13 residues. V was cut by 1 base and J by 8 bases, with 8 bases left in between. CDR3 loop: CASSEGVGEKLFF. CDR3 in DNA: TGTGCCAGCAGTGAAGGTGTCGGGGAAAAACTGTTTTTT.

This clonotype was detected ten times or more. The genes are TRBV20-1 and TRBJ1-1; 7 bases map to TRBD1. Per germline, CDR1 DFQATT and CDR2 SNEGSKA (reference sequence). The junction had 11 bases not matched to a gene; V was cut back by 2 bases and J by 5 bases. The CDR3 contains 15 residues. The CDR3 DNA is TGCAGTGCTAGAAGGGGCAGGGGGAGGGGGACTGAAGCTTTCTTT. Its protein is CSARRGRGRGTEAFF.

A few counts support this clonotype. The junction departs from the called germline gene at one end, perhaps through a read error. This chain connects TRBV9 to TRBJ2-3, with 16 positions matching TRBD2. The CDR3 runs 16 residues. Germline loops: CDR1 SGDLS, CDR2 YYNGEE. For the CDR3, the DNA is TGTGCCAGCAGCGTAGAGGGGACTAGCGGGAGGGCCAAGCTGTACTTC. It is translated as CASSVEGTSGRAKLYF.

This clonotype was seen at least ten times. This chain joins TRBV7-9 and TRBJ2-3; the match to TRBD1 covers 9 bases. The CDR3 extends over 15 amino acids. Looked up from germline, CDR1 is SEHNR and CDR2 is FQNEAQ (reference sequence). Trimming at V came to 5 bases and at J to 7 bases, leaving 10 bases not matched to a gene. CDR3 DNA: TGTGCCAGCAGCACCCCGGGACAGGGAGGGAATACGCAGTATTTT. This codes for CASSTPGQGGNTQYF. Combining the CDR3 with reference TRBV7-9 and TRBJ2-3 gives the whole variable domain DTGVSQNPRHKITKRGQNVTFRCDPISEHNRLYWYRQTLGQGPEFLTYFQNEAQLEKSRLLSDRFSAERPKGSFSTLEIQRTEQGDSAMYLCASSTPGQGGNTQYFGPGTRLTVL.

This rearrangement joins TRBV4-1 to TRBJ1-2, with TRBD1 matching 12 bases. In germline, CDR1 is MGHRA, CDR2 YSYEKL. J lost 4 bases, V lost 7 bases, and 10 bases had no gene match. The CDR3 extends over 16 amino acids. CDR3 region: CASKGTGGAGAYGYTF. CDR3 sequence (DNA): TGCGCCAGCAAGGGGACAGGGGGCGCCGGGGCCTATGGCTACACCTTC.

This clonotype was detected ten times or more. The CDR3 sequence: CASSHAVNTEAFF. The CDR3 DNA reads as TGTGCCAGCAGCCACGCCGTGAACACTGAAGCTTTCTTT. The V gene is TRBV11-2, the J gene TRBJ1-1; D gene unclear. V lost 5 bases and J 0 bases, leaving 7 bases between the germline ends. Germline CDR1 and CDR2: SGHAT and FQNNGV. This CDR3 has 13 residues. The full variable domain, completed using reference TRBV11-2 and TRBJ1-1, is EAGVAQSPRYKIIEKRQSVAFWCNPISGHATLYWYQQILGQGPKLLIQFQNNGVVDDSQLPKDRFSAERLKGVDSTLKIQPAKLEDSAVYLCASSHAVNTEAFFGQGTRLTVV.

This clonotype has a count of ten or more. The chain is built from TRBV15 and TRBJ2-7, with 8 bases identical to TRBD1. Germline CDR1 LNHNV, CDR2 YYDKDF (reference sequence). The CDR3 loop spans 16 amino acids. V lost 7 bases to trimming and J lost 3 bases; unmatched junction nucleotides: 14. The CDR3 loop reads CATTPRTGTGVYEQYF. The CDR3 DNA is TGTGCCACCACCCCGAGGACCGGGACAGGAGTCTACGAGCAGTACTTC.

This clonotype was recorded only once. The V and J genes are TRBV11-2 and TRBJ2-5; D unresolved. The J call is uncertain, as TRBJ2-7 better fits the DNA end. This CDR3 contains 14 residues. Looked up from germline, CDR1 is SGHAT and CDR2 is FQNNGV. CDR3 residues: CASSQVYRPDEQYF. The CDR3 DNA follows: TGTGCCAGCAGCCAAGTATACCGGCCGGACGAGCAGTACTTC.

The chain couples TRBV18 to TRBJ1-2; 11 bases map to TRBD1. The CDR3 is 15 amino acids. J gave up 3 bases and V 1 base, and 1 base lay outside the gene matches. The germline V gene encodes CDR1 KGHSH and CDR2 LQKENI. The CDR3 DNA reads TGTGCCAGCTCACCACGGACAGGGGGCGACTATGGCTACACCTTC. Translated: CASSPRTGGDYGYTF.

This clonotype has at least ten counts. This chain links TRBV11-2 with TRBJ2-5; 7 nucleotides align to TRBD2. Germline trimming cut 0 bases from V and 1 base from J; bases unmatched to any gene: 8. CDR3 length equals 17 residues. The germline V gene encodes CDR1 SGHAT and CDR2 FQNNGV. Here the CDR3 DNA reads TGTGCCAGCAGCTTAGACCCCGTGGGGGGGACCCAAGAGACCCAGTACTTC. It is translated as CASSLDPVGGTQETQYF. Looking up the rest from reference TRBV11-2 and TRBJ2-5 gives the full variable domain: EAGVAQSPRYKIIEKRQSVAFWCNPISGHATLYWYQQILGQGPKLLIQFQNNGVVDDSQLPKDRFSAERLKGVDSTLKIQPAKLEDSAVYLCASSLDPVGGTQETQYFGPGTRLLVL.

Note on this clonotype: This clone may be a read error of a much larger clone one base away. The conserved phenylalanine or tryptophan is not found at the CDR3 terminus, so this likely reflects a read error. This sequence joins TRBV3-1 and TRBJ2-1, with D perhaps TRBD1 or TRBD2 (5 bases each). Germline V gene sequence: CDR1 LGHDT, CDR2 YNNKEL (reference sequence). The CDR3 has 11 residues. The V end lost 3 bases, the J end lost 8 bases, and 5 bases lay between the germline ends. The CDR3 DNA reads as TGTGCCAGCAGCCAGGGGGATGAGCAGTTCTTG. Translation: CASSQGDEQFL.

There are many counts of this clonotype. This chain connects TRBV11-3 to TRBJ2-1, with 12 bases matching TRBD2. Trimming cost V 3 bases and J 5 bases; bases outside gene matches: 8. The CDR3 sequence is 17 residues long. Per the germline V gene, CDR1 is SGHNT and CDR2 is YENEEA. CDR3 nucleotides: TGTGCCAGCAGCTTTGGGCCACTAGCGGGGGGAGACAATGAGCAGTTCTTC. It yields the protein CASSFGPLAGGDNEQFF.